Listed below are T cell receptor beta chains from one sample, sequenced in a study of blood T cell repertoires in COVID-19. Produced via immunoSEQ multiplex PCR; TCRdb's table is partial and in-frame only. The repertoire holds nearly 250,000 clones, about 84% seen once, with 5% to 7% in the top ten. The sample taken for sequencing was peripheral blood. The origin of the receptors is a woman aged 80 or over with COVID-19, enrolled during active disease. Both conserved end residues are part of each CDR3. The order of the fields is CDR3 protein, J gene, V gene.

CASPIRTPSPGELFF TRBJ2-2 TRBV28
CASSLSRDTEAFF TRBJ1-1 TRBV18
CASSPTLTVPNGYTF TRBJ1-2 TRBV5-6
CASSGGKAYTF TRBJ1-2 TRBV5-1
CAISEDRNTEAFF TRBJ1-1 TRBV10-3
CASSNRGNYGYTF TRBJ1-2 TRBV19
CASSTSTGPYEQYF TRBJ2-7 TRBV19
CASIDSNSYEQYF TRBJ2-7 TRBV19
CASSPLAGGQNGYNEQFF TRBJ2-1 TRBV11-2
CASSYRGENSPLHF TRBJ1-6 TRBV7-2
CASSLQNSPLHF TRBJ1-6 TRBV6-2/TRBV6-3
CASSHGGGGALSIRF TRBJ2-3 TRBV3-1/TRBV3-2
CASRQGAASEAFF TRBJ1-1 TRBV27
CASSRQGLAKNIQYF TRBJ2-4 TRBV28
CATSDSGQSYGPQHF TRBJ1-5 TRBV24-1
CASSSRVSGTGEKLFF TRBJ1-4 TRBV7-2
CAWSVLVEAFF TRBJ1-1 TRBV30
CASTTLFLTESGFQPQHF TRBJ1-5 TRBV3-1/TRBV3-2
CASSRENTIYF TRBJ1-3 TRBV12-3/TRBV12-4
CASSLPGGLSNTGELFF TRBJ2-2 TRBV18
CASSLRMGRVKNIQYF TRBJ2-4 TRBV27
CASSLGGGYQPQHF TRBJ1-5 TRBV27
CASSPGTGTDTQYF TRBJ2-3 TRBV2
CASSVDNRGSYEQYF TRBJ2-7 TRBV9
CASSPGTGRDEQYF TRBJ2-7 TRBV18
CASSSREADTQYF TRBJ2-3 TRBV6-6
CASQASGNTIYF TRBJ1-3 TRBV11-2
CASSLVGRLSNQPQHF TRBJ1-5 TRBV28
CASSPAGGVTEAFF TRBJ1-1 TRBV18
CSVEGDSSQNTEAFF TRBJ1-1 TRBV29-1
CASSPDRGEMNTEAFF TRBJ1-1 TRBV10-1
CASSLGRGNTEAFF TRBJ1-1 TRBV19
CASSQDRRAWEETQYF TRBJ2-5 TRBV3-1/TRBV3-2
CASSLGQTGGNEKLFF TRBJ1-4 TRBV5-8
CASSQGRALRVFF TRBJ2-1 TRBV3-1/TRBV3-2
CASSLADRNYGYTF TRBJ1-2 TRBV5-1
CASSPRQGGNTEAFF TRBJ1-1 TRBV7-9
CASSVGQGPATLNYGYTF TRBJ1-2 TRBV9
CASSSSSTNYNEQFF TRBJ2-1 TRBV7-2
CASSGRGKVNEQFF TRBJ2-1 TRBV21-1
CASTFRGTGFLSGANVLTF TRBJ2-6 TRBV19
CATRDRGFGGYTF TRBJ1-2 TRBV25-1
CASSRDRGDTQYF TRBJ2-3 TRBV2
CSVDLGVRETQYF TRBJ2-5 TRBV29-1
CAWGQGVGNTIYF TRBJ1-3 TRBV30
CASGDLGLGTDTQYF TRBJ2-3 TRBV10-2
CASSLQGAYEQYF TRBJ2-7 TRBV5-4
CASSSSGSPDTQYF TRBJ2-3 TRBV7-2
CASSLALPGGTEAFF TRBJ1-1 TRBV7-8
CASSLGAGGGNSPLHF TRBJ1-6 TRBV5-1
CASSQQGIHSPLHF TRBJ1-6 TRBV6-4
CASSFRGPNYGYTF TRBJ1-2 TRBV7-8
CASSSGQARETQYF TRBJ2-5 TRBV19